This T cell receptor (beta chain) is drawn from a study of CD8 T cells in ankylosing spondylitis. Study-wide points: Disease-linked clones, CD8+, were relatively rare in peripheral blood. What seemed typical of ankylosing spondylitis blood was a TCR beta motif built from eight highly homologous variants. Some motif variants were previously reported in reactive arthritis synovial fluid and blood.

TCRdb reprocessed the 5' RACE reads via MiXCR and lists one record per CDR3 protein. The table lists about 360,000 distinct CDR3 sequences, more than 20% of them singletons, with less than 15% in the top ten. Germline loops: CDR1 MGHRA, CDR2 YSYEKL. Trimming cost V 1 base and J 5 bases; bases outside gene matches: 6. The length of the CDR3 is 17 residues. A remark on this clonotype: The target antigen is unknown.

Sequenced sample: blood, either unsorted or a sorted T cell fraction (not recorded which). This sequence originates from a male donor with ankylosing spondylitis or in good health (not recorded which). This chain links TRBV4-1 with TRBJ2-1, with 12 bases identical to TRBD2. In DNA, the CDR3 is TGCGCCAGCAGCCAAGTTTCTCTAGCGGGGGGGGACAATGAGCAGTTCTTC. This codes for CASSQVSLAGGDNEQFF.